This T cell receptor beta chain comes out of a study of response to subunit inactivated influenza vaccine. Many counts were recorded for this clonotype. The CDR3 spans 13 residues. V was pared by 5 bases and J by 4 bases, with 12 bases between. Germline CDR1 reads MDHEN; CDR2 reads SYDVKM. A single record per CDR3 protein comes from TCRdb applying MiXCR to the RT-PCR reads. The sample carries about 620,000 distinct CDR3 sequences, about 11% recorded once. These data were also reused for a study on T cells expressing NK-cell markers. As reported in that work: Making the TCR beta cDNA relied on 5'RACE template switching with UMIs. According to the study, TCR beta repertoires originated from sorted CD3+CD56+NKG2C+, CD3+CD56+NKG2C- and CD3+CD56-NKG2C+ T cells. Out of eight donors sequenced, seven tested HCMV-seropositive and the remaining one seronegative. Of CD8+ T cells, about 1.0-7.5% belonged to dominant NKG2C+ clonotypes in more than five donors.

This TCR was recovered from a man aged 50 to 59 who received an inactivated influenza vaccine. This chain links TRBV28 with TRBJ2-7; tentatively, D is TRBD1 (5 bases). The sequences come from PBMCs from blood, collected on the day of vaccination. The CDR3 DNA sequence: TGTGCCAGCAGTAGACCCGACAGATACGAGCAGTACTTC. Encoded protein: CASSRPDRYEQYF.